This TCR beta chain is from a study of T cells after yellow fever vaccination. This clonotype was found many times. TCRdb used MiXCR to reprocess the 5' RACE reads, holding one entry per CDR3 protein. Among about 300,000 distinct CDR3 sequences, approximately 8% were seen once, and the ten largest hold 3% to 3.5%. The sequence derives from a man younger than 30 who received the YFV17D yellow fever vaccine. Sequenced material: CD4+ T cells sorted from PBMCs, taken 5 days after the yellow fever booster vaccination.

DNA of the CDR3: TGTGCCAGCAGTTTATCGATCAGGGCCTTCCAAGAGACCCAGTACTTC. This sequence encodes CASSLSIRAFQETQYF. The J gene is TRBJ2-5, the V gene TRBV27; possibly TRBD1 for D (5 bases). The V end lost 0 bases, the J end lost 1 base, and 12 bases lay between the germline ends. Germline V CDR1 and CDR2: MNHEY, SMNVEV (reference sequence). The length of the CDR3 is 16 residues.